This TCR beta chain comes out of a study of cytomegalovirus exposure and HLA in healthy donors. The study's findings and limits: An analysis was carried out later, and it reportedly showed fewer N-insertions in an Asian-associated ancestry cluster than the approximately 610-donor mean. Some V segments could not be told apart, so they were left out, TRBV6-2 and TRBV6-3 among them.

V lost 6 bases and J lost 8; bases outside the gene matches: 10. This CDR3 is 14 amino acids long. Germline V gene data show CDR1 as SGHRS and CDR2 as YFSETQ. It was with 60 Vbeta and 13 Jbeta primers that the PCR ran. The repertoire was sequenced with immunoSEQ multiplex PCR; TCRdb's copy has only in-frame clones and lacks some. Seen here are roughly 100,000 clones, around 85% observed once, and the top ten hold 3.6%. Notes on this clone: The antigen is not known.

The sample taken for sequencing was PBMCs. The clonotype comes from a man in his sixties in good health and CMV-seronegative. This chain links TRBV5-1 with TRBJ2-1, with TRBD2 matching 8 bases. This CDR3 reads CASILTGGADEQFF. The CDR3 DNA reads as TGCGCCAGCATTCTAACGGGGGGGGCGGATGAGCAGTTCTTC.